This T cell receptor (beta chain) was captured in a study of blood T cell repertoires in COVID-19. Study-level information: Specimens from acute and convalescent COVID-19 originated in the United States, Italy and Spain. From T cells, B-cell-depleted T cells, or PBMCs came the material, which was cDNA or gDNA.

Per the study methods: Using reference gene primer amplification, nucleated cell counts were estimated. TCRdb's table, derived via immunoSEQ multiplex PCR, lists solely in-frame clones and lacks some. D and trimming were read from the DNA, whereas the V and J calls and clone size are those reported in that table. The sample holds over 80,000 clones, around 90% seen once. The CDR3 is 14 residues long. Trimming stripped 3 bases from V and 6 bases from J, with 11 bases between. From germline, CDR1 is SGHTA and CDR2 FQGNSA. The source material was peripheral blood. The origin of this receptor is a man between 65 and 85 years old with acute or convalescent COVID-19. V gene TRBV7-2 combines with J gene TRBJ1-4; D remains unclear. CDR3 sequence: CASSFSQKDEKLFF. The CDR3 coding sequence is TGTGCCAGCAGCTTTTCCCAGAAAGATGAAAAACTGTTTTTT.